This T cell receptor beta chain was recorded in a study of T cell responses to AZD1222 COVID-19 vaccine. Study-wide background: Second-dose intervals near 4 or 12 weeks were combined.

With V trimmed by 9 bases and J by 6 bases, 11 bases remained unmatched. The CDR3 length is 15 residues. Germline V CDR1 and CDR2: SGHDT, YYEEEE. Study observations and caveats: Repertoire collection took place solely once the T cell response had peaked. In a largely white British group with more females than males, clonal diversity was possibly underestimated. Across the whole spike, CD4 TCRs peaked at regions 160-218 and 743-854.

Assay: immunoSEQ multiplex PCR; the TCRdb copy retains only in-frame clones and omits some. The sample gives over 100,000 clones, more than 70% of which show up once; roughly 18% is in the top ten. A word on this clone: The target antigen is unknown.

This TCR came from an adult in good health. V and J are TRBV5-6 and TRBJ1-6, with 8 bases that match TRBD1. The sample was peripheral blood, taken on day 0 of AZD1222 vaccination. CDR3 sequence (DNA): TGTGCCACTCGGGAACGCGGACAGGGTAATTCACCCCTCCACTTT. It is translated as CATRERGQGNSPLHF.